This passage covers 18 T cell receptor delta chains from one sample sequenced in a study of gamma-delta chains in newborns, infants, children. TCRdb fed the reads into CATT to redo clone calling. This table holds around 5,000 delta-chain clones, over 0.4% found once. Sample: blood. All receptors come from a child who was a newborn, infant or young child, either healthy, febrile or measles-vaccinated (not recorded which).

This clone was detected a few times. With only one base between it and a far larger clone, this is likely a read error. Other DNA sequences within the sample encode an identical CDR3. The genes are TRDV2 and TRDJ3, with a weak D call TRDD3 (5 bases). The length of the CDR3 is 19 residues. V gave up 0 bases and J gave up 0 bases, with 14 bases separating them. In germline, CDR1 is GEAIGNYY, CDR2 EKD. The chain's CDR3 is CACDTVRGAASWDTRQMFF. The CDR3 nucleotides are TGTGCCTGTGACACCGTGCGGGGAGCAGCCTCCTGGGACACCCGACAGATGTTTTTC.

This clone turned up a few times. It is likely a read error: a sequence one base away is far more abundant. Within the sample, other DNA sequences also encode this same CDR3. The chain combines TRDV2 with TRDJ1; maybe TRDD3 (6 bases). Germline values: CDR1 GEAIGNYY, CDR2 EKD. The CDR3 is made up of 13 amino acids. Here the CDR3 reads CACDKVLGDTLIF. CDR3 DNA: TGTGCCTGTGACAAAGTACTGGGAGATACACTCATCTTT.

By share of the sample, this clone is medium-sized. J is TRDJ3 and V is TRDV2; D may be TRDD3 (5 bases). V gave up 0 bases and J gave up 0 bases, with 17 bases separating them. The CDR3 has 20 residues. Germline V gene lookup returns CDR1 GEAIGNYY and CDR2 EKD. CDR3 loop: CACDTWGPGGSSWDTRQMFF. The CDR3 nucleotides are TGTGCCTGTGACACCTGGGGACCCGGTGGAAGCTCCTGGGACACCCGACAGATGTTTTTC.

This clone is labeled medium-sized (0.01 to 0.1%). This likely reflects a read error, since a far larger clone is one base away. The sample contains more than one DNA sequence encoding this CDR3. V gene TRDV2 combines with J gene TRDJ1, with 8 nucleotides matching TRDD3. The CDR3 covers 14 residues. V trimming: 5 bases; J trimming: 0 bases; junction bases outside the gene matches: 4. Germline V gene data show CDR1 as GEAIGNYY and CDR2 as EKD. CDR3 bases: TGTGCCTGTGGCATACTGGGGGACACCGATAAACTCATCTTT. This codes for CACGILGDTDKLIF.

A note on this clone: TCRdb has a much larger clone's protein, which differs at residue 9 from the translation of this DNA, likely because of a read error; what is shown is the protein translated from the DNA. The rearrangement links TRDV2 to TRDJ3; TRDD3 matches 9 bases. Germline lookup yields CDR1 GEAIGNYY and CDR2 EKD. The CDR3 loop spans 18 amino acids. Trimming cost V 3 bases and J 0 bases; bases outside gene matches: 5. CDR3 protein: CACDPGDTDSWDTRQMFF. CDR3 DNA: TGTGCCTGTGACCCGGGGGATACCGACTCCTGGGACACCCGACAGATGTTTTTC.

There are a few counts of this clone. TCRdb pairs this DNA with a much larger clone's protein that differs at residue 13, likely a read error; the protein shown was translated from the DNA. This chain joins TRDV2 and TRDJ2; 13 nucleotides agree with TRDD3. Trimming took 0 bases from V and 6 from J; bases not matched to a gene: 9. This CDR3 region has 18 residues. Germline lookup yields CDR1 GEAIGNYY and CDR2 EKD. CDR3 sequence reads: CACDTLSTGGYGPAQLFF. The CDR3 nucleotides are TGTGCCTGTGACACCCTAAGTACTGGGGGATACGGGCCAGCACAACTCTTCTTT.

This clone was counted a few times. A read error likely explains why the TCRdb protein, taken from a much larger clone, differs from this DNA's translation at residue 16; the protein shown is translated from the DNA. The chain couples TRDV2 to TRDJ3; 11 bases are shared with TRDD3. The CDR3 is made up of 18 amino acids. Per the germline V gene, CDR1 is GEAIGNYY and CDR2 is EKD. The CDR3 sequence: CACDILGDISWDTRQTFF. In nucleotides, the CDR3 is TGTGCCTGTGACATACTGGGGGATATCTCCTGGGACACCCGACAGACGTTTTTC.

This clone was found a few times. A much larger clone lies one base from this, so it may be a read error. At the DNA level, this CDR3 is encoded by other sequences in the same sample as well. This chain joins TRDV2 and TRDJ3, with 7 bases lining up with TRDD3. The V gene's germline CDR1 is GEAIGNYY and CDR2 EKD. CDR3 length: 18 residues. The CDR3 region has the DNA TGTGCCTGCGACACCGCTGGGGGCCTCTCCTGGGACACCCGACAGATGTTTTTC. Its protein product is CACDTAGGLSWDTRQMFF.

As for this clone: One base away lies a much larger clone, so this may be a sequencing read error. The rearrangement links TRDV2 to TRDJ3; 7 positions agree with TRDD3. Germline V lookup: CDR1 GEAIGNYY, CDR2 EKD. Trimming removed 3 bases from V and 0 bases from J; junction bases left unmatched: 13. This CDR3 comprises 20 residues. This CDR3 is CACDPVLEDTSSWDTRQMFF. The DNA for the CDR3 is TGTGCCTGTGACCCTGTACTGGAGGATACGAGCTCCTGGGACACCCGACAGATGTTTTTC.

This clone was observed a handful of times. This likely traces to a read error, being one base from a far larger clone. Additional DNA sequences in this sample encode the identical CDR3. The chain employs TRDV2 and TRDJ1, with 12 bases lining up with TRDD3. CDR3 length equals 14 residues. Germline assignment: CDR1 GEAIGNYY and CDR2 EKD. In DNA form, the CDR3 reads TGTGCCTGTGACACCGCTGGGGGATACGATAAACTCATCTTC. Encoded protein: CACDTAGGYDKLIF.

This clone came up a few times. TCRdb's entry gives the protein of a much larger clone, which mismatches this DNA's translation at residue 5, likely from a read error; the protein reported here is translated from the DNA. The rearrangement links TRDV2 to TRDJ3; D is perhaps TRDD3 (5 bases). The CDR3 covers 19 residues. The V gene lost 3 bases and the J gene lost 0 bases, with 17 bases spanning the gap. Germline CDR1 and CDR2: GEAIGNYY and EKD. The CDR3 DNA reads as TGTGCCTGTGACGCCGTGCGGGGGGCAGCCTCCTGGGACACCCGACAGATGTTTTTC. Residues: CACDAVRGAASWDTRQMFF.

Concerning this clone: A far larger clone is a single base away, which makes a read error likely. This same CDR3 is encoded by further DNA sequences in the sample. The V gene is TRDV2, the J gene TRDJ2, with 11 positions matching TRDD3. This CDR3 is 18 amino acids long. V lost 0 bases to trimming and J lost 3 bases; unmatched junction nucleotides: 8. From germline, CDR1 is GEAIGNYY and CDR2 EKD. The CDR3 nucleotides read TGTGCCTGTGACACCTTATTGGGGGATACGCGAGTGACAGCACAACTCTTCTTT. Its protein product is CACDTLLGDTRVTAQLFF.

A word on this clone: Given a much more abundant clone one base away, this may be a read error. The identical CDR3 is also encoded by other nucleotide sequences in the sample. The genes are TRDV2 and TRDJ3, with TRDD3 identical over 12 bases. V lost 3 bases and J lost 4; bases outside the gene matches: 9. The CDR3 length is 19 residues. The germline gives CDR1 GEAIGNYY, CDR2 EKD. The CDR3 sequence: CACDYVLGDTSWDTRQMFF. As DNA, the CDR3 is TGTGCCTGTGACTACGTGCTGGGGGATACGTCATGGGACACCCGACAGATGTTTTTC.

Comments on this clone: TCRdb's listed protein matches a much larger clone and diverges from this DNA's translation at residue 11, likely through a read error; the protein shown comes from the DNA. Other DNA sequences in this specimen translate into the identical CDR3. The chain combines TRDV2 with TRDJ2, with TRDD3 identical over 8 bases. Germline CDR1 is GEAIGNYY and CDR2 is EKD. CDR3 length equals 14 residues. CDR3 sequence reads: CACDTWGMTARLFF. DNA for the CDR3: TGTGCCTGTGACACCTGGGGGATGACAGCACGACTCTTCTTT.

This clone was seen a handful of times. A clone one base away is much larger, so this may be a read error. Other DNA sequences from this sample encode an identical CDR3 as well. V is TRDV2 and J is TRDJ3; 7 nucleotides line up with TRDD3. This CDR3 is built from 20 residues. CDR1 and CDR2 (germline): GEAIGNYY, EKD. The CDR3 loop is CACDKYWGSSSTWDTRQMFF. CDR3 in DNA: TGTGCCTGCGACAAGTACTGGGGATCCTCTTCGACCTGGGACACCCGCCAGATGTTTTTC.

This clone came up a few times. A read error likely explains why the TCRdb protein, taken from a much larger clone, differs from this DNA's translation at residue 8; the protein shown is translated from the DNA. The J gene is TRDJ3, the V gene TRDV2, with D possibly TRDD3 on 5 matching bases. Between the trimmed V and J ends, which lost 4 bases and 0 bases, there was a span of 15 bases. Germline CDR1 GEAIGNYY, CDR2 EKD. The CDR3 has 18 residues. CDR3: CACDGVWPSSWDTRQMFF. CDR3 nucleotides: TGTGCCTGTGATGGGGTGTGGCCGAGCTCCTGGGACACCCGACAGATGTTTTTC.

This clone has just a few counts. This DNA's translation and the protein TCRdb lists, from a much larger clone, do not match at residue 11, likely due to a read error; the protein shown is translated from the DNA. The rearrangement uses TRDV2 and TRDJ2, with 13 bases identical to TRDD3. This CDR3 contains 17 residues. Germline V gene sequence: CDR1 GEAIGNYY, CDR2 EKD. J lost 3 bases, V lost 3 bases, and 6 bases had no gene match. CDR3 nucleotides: TGTGCCTGTGACTTACTGGGGGATACGCCGGTGACAGCACAACTCTTCTTT. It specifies CACDLLGDTPVTAQLFF.

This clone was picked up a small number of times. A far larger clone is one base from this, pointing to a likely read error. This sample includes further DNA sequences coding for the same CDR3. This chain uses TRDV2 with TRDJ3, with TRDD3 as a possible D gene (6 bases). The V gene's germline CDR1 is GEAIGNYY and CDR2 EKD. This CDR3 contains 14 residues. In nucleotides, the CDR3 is TGTGCCTGCGACACCCGCTGGGGCACCCGACAGATGTTTTTC. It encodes CACDTRWGTRQMFF.